This is a list of T cell receptor beta chains from one sample in a study of identical twins. Each CDR3 protein is one row after TCRdb ran MiXCR on the 5' RACE reads. The sample consists of about 660,000 distinct CDR3 sequences, 8.6% of them appearing once. The same specimen was also included in a second study, on yellow fever vaccine responses in identical twins.

The sequencing sample was made of PBMCs. Receptor source: a young woman in good health. Each CDR3 is given without its conserved first and last residue. Clone size, where shown, is once, few, many, or a class for clones that have expanded.

J	V	length	size	CDR3
TRBJ2-6	TRBV5-1	13	few	ASSNQGPGANVLT
TRBJ2-1	TRBV27	13	few	ASSLSLGRHNEQF
TRBJ2-1	TRBV20-1	19	.	SARDQGTTSGPEPPYNEQF
TRBJ2-3	TRBV7-9	14	many	ASSSRTGSIPDTQY
TRBJ2-1	TRBV5-6	13	many	ASNRGRSTYNEQF
TRBJ2-3	TRBV25-1	12	few	ASATYEGWDTQY
TRBJ2-1	TRBV19	12	.	ASSRLADHNEQF
TRBJ2-3	TRBV5-5	14	.	ASSSGLAGSGDTQY
TRBJ2-5	TRBV7-6	13	few	ASSLRSDYRETQY
TRBJ2-1	TRBV3-1	14	.	ASSLRGSGGAGEQF
TRBJ2-4	TRBV5-5	12	.	ASRDPLAKNIQY
TRBJ2-7	TRBV28	12	many	ASSKDPSSYEQY
TRBJ2-1	TRBV5-1	11	.	ASSLGKGNEQF
TRBJ2-1	TRBV2	13	few	ASILGSGGRNEQF
TRBJ2-7	TRBV6-5	7	few	ASSLKQY
TRBJ2-7	TRBV7-9	15	.	ASSLLVDRHNAYEQY
TRBJ2-7	TRBV20-1	11	many	SARKRELGEQY
TRBJ2-1	TRBV4-3	15	few	ASSQDSGGVAGNEQF
TRBJ2-7	TRBV28	11	few	ASSEGIQEQQY
TRBJ2-1	TRBV6-5	14	few	ASSYSIPGSYNEQF
TRBJ2-2	TRBV6-1	12	.	ASSISGGTGELF
TRBJ1-6	TRBV7-2	10	few	ASRTGDSPLH
TRBJ2-1	TRBV7-2	13	.	ASSRTAGGYNEQF
TRBJ2-2	TRBV20-1	14	many	SAGGGGTTNTGELF
TRBJ1-1	TRBV6-5	13	.	ASSWQGQGSTEAF
TRBJ2-5	TRBV2	10	.	ACPGAGETQY
TRBJ1-3	TRBV20-1	12	few	SARGGWDGNTIY